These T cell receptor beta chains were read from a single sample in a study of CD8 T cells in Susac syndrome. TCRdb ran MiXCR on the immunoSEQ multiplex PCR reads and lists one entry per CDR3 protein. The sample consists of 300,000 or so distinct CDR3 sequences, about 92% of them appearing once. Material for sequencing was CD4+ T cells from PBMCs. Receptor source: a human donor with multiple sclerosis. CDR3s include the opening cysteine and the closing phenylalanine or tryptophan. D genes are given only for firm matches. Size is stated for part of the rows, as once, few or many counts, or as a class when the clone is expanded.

CSANTERSYNEQFF	TGCAGTGCTAATACTGAGCGATCCTACAATGAGCAGTTCTTC	NA	NA	TRBV20-1	TRBJ2-1
CASSQVTSGSYEQFF	TGCGCCAGCAGCCAAGTGACTAGCGGGAGCTATGAGCAGTTCTTC	TRBD2	NA	TRBV4-3	TRBJ2-1
CASSLYSDRIGYTF	TGTGCCAGCAGCTTATACTCAGACAGGATTGGCTACACCTTC	NA	NA	TRBV5-6	TRBJ1-2
CSARGGWAGNTEAFF	TGCAGTGCTCGTGGAGGGTGGGCGGGGAACACTGAAGCTTTCTTT	NA	NA	TRBV20-1	TRBJ1-1
CASSQYVRDEAFF	TGTGCCAGCAGCCAGTATGTTAGGGACGAAGCTTTCTTT	NA	NA	TRBV3-1	TRBJ1-1
CASSQDFGGKAFF	TGTGCCAGCAGCCAAGATTTCGGGGGGAAGGCTTTCTTT	NA	once	TRBV3-1	TRBJ1-1
CASSPNTGSNEKLFF	TGTGCCAGCAGCCCAAATACAGGGTCTAATGAAAAACTGTTTTTT	NA	NA	TRBV9	TRBJ1-4
CASSLGTGEETQYF	TGTGCCAGCAGCTTAGGGACAGGGGAAGAGACCCAGTACTTC	TRBD1	few	TRBV7-9	TRBJ2-5
CASSYGFEQFF	TGTGCCAGCAGTTACGGCTTTGAGCAGTTCTTC	NA	few	TRBV6-5	TRBJ2-1
CASSFVDEQYF	TGTGCCAGCAGCTTCGTAGACGAGCAGTACTTC	NA	NA	TRBV5-6	TRBJ2-7
CASSFSRVDTEAFF	TGTGCCAGCAGCTTCTCCCGGGTCGACACTGAAGCTTTCTTT	NA	NA	TRBV7-8	TRBJ1-1
CASSRRWWGLAGGLEDQETQYF	TGTGCCAGCAGCCGAAGGTGGTGGGGGCTAGCGGGAGGCCTTGAGGACCAAGAGACCCAGTACTTC	TRBD2	NA	TRBV11-2	TRBJ2-5
CASSEYTNYGYTF	TGTGCCAGCAGTGAATACACTAACTACGGCTACACCTTC	NA	NA	TRBV25-1	TRBJ1-2
CASSQDLGQGKNIQYF	TGTGCCAGCAGCCAAGATCTCGGACAGGGGAAAAACATTCAGTACTTC	TRBD1	NA	TRBV3-1	TRBJ2-4
CATSDNRALDVLTF	TGTGCCACCAGTGATAACAGGGCCTTAGACGTCCTGACTTTC	NA	NA	TRBV24-1	TRBJ2-6
CATSREGRVDQPQHF	TGTGCCACCAGCAGAGAGGGCAGGGTTGATCAGCCCCAGCATTTT	NA	NA	TRBV15	TRBJ1-5
CSVYDWGVTYEQYF	TGCAGTGTCTATGACTGGGGGGTAACCTACGAGCAGTACTTC	NA	once	TRBV20-1	TRBJ2-7
CASSSGPGSEQYF	TGTGCCAGCAGTTCGGGGCCGGGTAGCGAGCAGTACTTC	NA	NA	TRBV28	TRBJ2-7
CASSLDELASEQFF	TGTGCCAGCAGCTTAGATGAGCTAGCGTCTGAGCAGTTCTTC	NA	NA	TRBV7-8	TRBJ2-1
CASSFVPGVAYEQYF	TGTGCCAGCAGTTTTGTTCCAGGGGTCGCCTACGAGCAGTACTTC	NA	NA	TRBV12-3/TRBV12-4	TRBJ2-7
CAISEWAGRGSNTEAFF	TGTGCCATCAGTGAGTGGGCAGGGCGGGGGAGTAACACTGAAGCTTTCTTT	NA	NA	TRBV10-3	TRBJ1-1
CSASPDSGTPAARYYEQYF	TGCAGTGCTTCCCCCGATTCAGGGACCCCCGCTGCGCGCTACTACGAGCAGTACTTC	NA	NA	TRBV20-1	TRBJ2-7
CSGTPSGGTEAFF	TGCAGCGGGACCCCTTCCGGGGGGACTGAAGCTTTCTTT	NA	NA	TRBV29-1	TRBJ1-1
CASSLDQDRGYNEQFF	TGTGCCAGCAGCTTAGACCAGGACAGGGGGTACAATGAGCAGTTCTTC	TRBD1	NA	TRBV7-6	TRBJ2-1
CASSQALASGTDTQYF	TGTGCCAGCAGCCAAGCTCTAGCATCGGGCACAGATACGCAGTATTTT	NA	NA	TRBV3-1	TRBJ2-3
CSAPMGPNEKLFF	TGCAGTGCTCCCATGGGCCCAAATGAAAAACTGTTTTTT	NA	NA	TRBV20-1	TRBJ1-4
CATSAEGGTQYF	TGTGCCACCAGTGCGGAGGGCGGTACGCAGTATTTT	NA	NA	TRBV24-1	TRBJ2-3
CASSKVGDGYTF	TGTGCCAGCAGCAAAGTCGGGGATGGCTACACCTTC	NA	NA	TRBV21-1	TRBJ1-2
CSVGSPLSSYNEQFF	TGCAGCGTTGGATCCCCATTAAGCTCCTACAATGAGCAGTTCTTC	NA	NA	TRBV29-1	TRBJ2-1
CSVEVDLLAGVFNEQFF	TGCAGCGTTGAAGTCGACTTACTAGCGGGAGTATTCAATGAGCAGTTCTTC	TRBD2	NA	TRBV29-1	TRBJ2-1